This section outlines one T cell receptor (beta chain) sequence together with its context. The source of the sample is a study of T cell clonotyping in hematopoietic cell transplantation. Time point here: recipient sample about 28 days before transplant, after cytoreduction. The CDR3 runs 16 residues. Unmatched junction bases numbered 7, after V lost 10 bases and J lost 0 bases. Germline CDR1 is ENHRY and CDR2 is SYGVKD. Libraries were prepared by immunoSEQ multiplex PCR; TCRdb keeps only in-frame clonotypes and omits some of them. The sample consists of roughly 29,000 clones, 60% to 85% of them appearing once.

This receptor was identified in a woman in her 30s with chronic myeloid leukemia. Some clones in this sample may be carry-over from other donors' samples. The rearrangement links TRBV10-3 to TRBJ2-3; 13 bases agree with TRBD2. The material was peripheral blood mononuclear cells, obtained before stem cell transplant. The CDR3 DNA reads as TGTGCCACCGGGACTAGCGGGGTGACTAGCACAGATACGCAGTATTTT. Protein sequence: CATGTSGVTSTDTQYF.